Included here is one T cell receptor beta chain sequence, with context. A few counts support this clonotype. Its target antigen remains unknown. No clone much larger than this one lies a single base away; base qualities are absent. Standard classification criteria for type 1 or type 2 diabetes were met by all diabetic patients, and glucose and C-peptide were assessed by WHO-recommended methods. Donors were excluded if they had other autoimmune diseases or infections within the previous four weeks. Roughly 9.5 milliliters of peripheral blood were drawn from each participant. PBMCs were isolated with LymphoPrep density separation. TCRdb shows the sequencer as Illumina MiSeq. For TCRbeta CDR3 amplification, the template was genomic DNA taken from the sorted T cell subsets. The TCRbeta CDR3 region was amplified by multiplex PCR using 30 forward and 13 reverse primers. After the PCR products were purified with AMPure XP beads, a second PCR of 25 cycles was run to add indices and adaptors. Before sequencing, libraries were gel-purified with the QIAquick Gel Extraction Kit. Concerning the study's data processing: Paired-end reads were merged with FLASH and aligned to IMGT V, D and J germline references using IgBLAST. After reads whose alignment identity to germline references fell below 70% were discarded, 9 million to 12 million reads remained study-wide. IMGT definitions were followed to assign CDR3 boundaries, reading frame and productivity. Highly-expanded clones were defined as clones making up 1% or more of reads, and normalized Shannon entropy was used to measure diversity. Unpaired two-tailed t-tests were used to test for differences in Shannon entropy between groups. TCRdb reworked the public reads: Q25 trimming with fastp, MiXCR clone assembly, productive beta chains retained. Identical CDR3 proteins give one entry, which carries the most common genes and DNA. These V and J calls rely on TCRdb rather than the paper's analysis. Counted in this sample were a few hundred thousand distinct CDR3 sequences; more than 45% of them appeared once. The ten largest clones represent around 15% of the sample.

These data come from a study of type 1 and type 2 diabetes patients (dated by TCRdb to the mid-2010s). Turning to the overall study: About nine type 1 diabetes patients, four type 2 diabetes patients and about 6 nondiabetic controls, all recruited in China, made up the cohort. Type 2 diabetes patients served as a disease comparison group for the type 1 diabetes patients. The whole study generated approximately 18 million paired-end reads. Across the study, CD4+ and CD8+ T cells were positively selected from PBMCs using CD4 or CD8 MicroBeads on MACS columns. The TCRbeta libraries underwent paired-end sequencing on Illumina HiSeq 2000 or MiSeq instruments. In the study, high-throughput sequencing was used to profile TCRbeta repertoires so that type 1 diabetes, type 2 diabetes and nondiabetic individuals could be compared. V gene usage was similar between approximately 20-cycle and approximately 25-cycle amplification, suggesting similar primer efficiencies and random PCR bias.

CDR1 and CDR2 are read off the germline V gene as WSHSY and SAAADI. The CDR3 runs 14 amino acids, cysteine and phenylalanine included. CDR3 DNA is the only sequence kept; it has 42 bases, read in frame from the first base. Trimmed from V: 3 bases; trimmed from J: 5 bases; junction bases lacking a gene match: 6. Points the paper makes about the study in general: Type 2 diabetes and control samples had highly correlated V and J gene usage patterns, with an average between-sample correlation of roughly 0.97. High diversity was shown by type 2 diabetes repertoires, and the diversity was significantly greater than that of type 1 diabetes repertoires in both CD4+ and CD8+ T cells. Because only a limited number of T2D and control samples were sequenced, some T1D-only HECs might also appear in more T2D or control samples. Study groups were not matched for age and gender, which possibly biased interpretation. Only a few highly-expanded CD4+ clones (median one) were found in type 2 diabetes patients, and these clones made up a median approximately 4% of reads.

This receptor chain uses TRBV10-2 and TRBJ2-5, with 7 central nucleotides matching TRBD2. The origin of this receptor is a man in his late teens or twenties with type 2 diabetes. Input material: peripheral blood mononuclear cells (PBMCs). This receptor carries the CDR3 CASSDIGLVETQYF. The DNA sequence is given as TGCGCCAGCAGTGACATCGGACTAGTGGAGACCCAGTACTTC.